This TCR beta chain was profiled in a study of blood T cell repertoires in COVID-19. Across the whole study: Collection of acute and convalescent COVID-19 samples took place in the United States, Italy and Spain. Nucleic acid was either cDNA or gDNA, and it came from T cells, B-cell-depleted T cells, or PBMCs.

Authors' analysis steps: By means of reference gene primer amplification, nucleated cell counts were estimated. Using immunoSEQ multiplex PCR, the repertoire was profiled, and TCRdb retains in-frame clones only, with some absent. The DNA was the basis for D and trimming; V, J and clone size are from that table. This repertoire shows a few hundred thousand clones, roughly 90% found once; its top ten account for more than 0.7%. This CDR3 region has 16 residues. Germline values: CDR1 LGHNT, CDR2 FRNRAP. Trimming removed 5 bases from V and 0 bases from J; junction bases left unmatched: 3. The TCR was taken from a man younger than 35 with COVID-19, enrolled during active disease. The genes are TRBV12-5 and TRBJ2-3; 12 bases are a match to TRBD2. The sequenced sample was peripheral blood. The CDR3 nucleotides are TGTGCTAGTGGTAAAGGACTAGCGGGAAGCACAGATACGCAGTATTTT. It specifies CASGKGLAGSTDTQYF.